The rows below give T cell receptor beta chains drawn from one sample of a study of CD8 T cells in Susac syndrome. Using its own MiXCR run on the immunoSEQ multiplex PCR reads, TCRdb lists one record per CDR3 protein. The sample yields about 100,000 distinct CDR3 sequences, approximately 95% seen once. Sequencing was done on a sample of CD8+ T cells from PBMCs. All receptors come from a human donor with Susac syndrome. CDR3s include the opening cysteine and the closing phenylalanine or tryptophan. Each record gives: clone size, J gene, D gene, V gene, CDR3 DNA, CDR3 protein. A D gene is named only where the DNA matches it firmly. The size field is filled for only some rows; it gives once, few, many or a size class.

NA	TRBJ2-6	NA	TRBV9	TGTGCCAGCAGCCCCGAGGGAACAGGGAACGAGGAAGCCCACTCTGGGGCCAACGTCCTGACTTTC	CASSPEGTGNEEAHSGANVLTF
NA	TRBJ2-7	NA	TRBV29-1	TGCAGCGTTGAAGATCGCTTGGGACTTAACTACGAGCAGTACTTC	CSVEDRLGLNYEQYF
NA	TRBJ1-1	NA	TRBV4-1	TGCGCCAGCAGCCAACAGGGGACTGAAGCTTTCTTT	CASSQQGTEAFF
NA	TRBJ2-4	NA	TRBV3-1	TGTGCCAGCAGCCAGGGAACAGGGTTTCTGGACATTCAGTACTTC	CASSQGTGFLDIQYF
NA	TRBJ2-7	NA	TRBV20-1	TGCAGTGCTAGTGACCCCTCAGGGGGGAGCTCCTACGAGCAGTACTTC	CSASDPSGGSSYEQYF
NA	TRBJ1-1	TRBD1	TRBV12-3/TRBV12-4	TGTGCCAGCAGCATACAGGGGGACACTGAAGCTTTCTTT	CASSIQGDTEAFF
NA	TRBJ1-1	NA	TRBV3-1	TGTGCCAGCACCCGGGCGAACACTGAAGCTTTCTTT	CASTRANTEAFF
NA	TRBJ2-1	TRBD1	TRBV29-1	TGCAGCGGAGTACCGGGACAGAACAATGAGCAGTTCTTC	CSGVPGQNNEQFF
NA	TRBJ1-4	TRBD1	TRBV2	TGTGCCAGCAGTGACAACAGGGGCATCGGGGAAAAACTGTTTTTT	CASSDNRGIGEKLFF
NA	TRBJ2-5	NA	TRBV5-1	TGCGCCAGCAGCTTGGTATACCGCCAAGAGACCCAGTACTTC	CASSLVYRQETQYF
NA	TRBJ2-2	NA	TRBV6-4	TGTGCCAGCAGTCGAGAGGGGGACACCGGGGAGCTGTTTTTT	CASSREGDTGELFF
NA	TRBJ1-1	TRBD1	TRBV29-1	TGCAGCGTTGGGACAGGGGGATTAGCTTTCTTT	CSVGTGGLAFF
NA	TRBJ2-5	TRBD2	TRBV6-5	TGTGCCAGCAGTTACTCGGCTAGCGGGGTCTGGAGGGAGACCCAGTACTTC	CASSYSASGVWRETQYF
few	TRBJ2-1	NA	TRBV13	TGTGCCAGCAGACAGGGACACACCATCTACAATGAGCAGTTCTTC	CASRQGHTIYNEQFF
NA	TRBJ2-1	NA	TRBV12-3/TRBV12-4	TGTGCCAGCAGTTCTGGGGACGGCGGGACCAATGAGCAGTTCTTC	CASSSGDGGTNEQFF
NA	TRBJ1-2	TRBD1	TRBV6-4	TGTGCCAGCACAACAGGGGAATGGGATGGCTACACCTTC	CASTTGEWDGYTF
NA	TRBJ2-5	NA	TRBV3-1	TGTGCCAGCAGCCAACCTCGGGACATGGGGGAGCAGTACTTC	CASSQPRDMGEQYF
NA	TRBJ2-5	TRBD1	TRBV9	TGTGCCAGCAGCGCGGGACAGGGTGGCCCCACACAAGAGACCCAGTACTTC	CASSAGQGGPTQETQYF
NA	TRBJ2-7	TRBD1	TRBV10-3	TGTGCCATCAGTGAAACCCGGGACAGGGTCCACGAGCAGTACTTC	CAISETRDRVHEQYF
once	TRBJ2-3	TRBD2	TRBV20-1	TGCAGTGCGCAAACTAGCGGGAGTGCAGATACGCAGTATTTT	CSAQTSGSADTQYF
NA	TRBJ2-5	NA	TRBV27	TGTGCCAGCAGTTTTATGGAGACCCAGTACTTC	CASSFMETQYF
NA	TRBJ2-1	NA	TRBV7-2	TGTGCCAGCAGCTCCGAGGCAGGGATCTCCTACAATGAGCAGTTCTTC	CASSSEAGISYNEQFF
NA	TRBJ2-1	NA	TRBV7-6	TGTGCCAGCAGCTTATCCGGGACAATAAATTACAATGAGCAGTTCTTC	CASSLSGTINYNEQFF
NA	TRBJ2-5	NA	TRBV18	TGTGCCAGCTCTAGAGGGAACGAGCAAGAGACCCAGTACTTC	CASSRGNEQETQYF
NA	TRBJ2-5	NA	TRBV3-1	TGTGCCAGCAGCCAAACCAGTAACGAAGAGACCCAGTACTTC	CASSQTSNEETQYF
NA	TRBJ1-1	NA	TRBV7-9	TGTGCCAGCAGCTCCCTTACCGGGAGTGCCGTTGAAGCTTTCTTT	CASSSLTGSAVEAFF
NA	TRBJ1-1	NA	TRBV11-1	TGTGCCAGCAGCTTAGAAGCCGGGGTAAGGACTGAAGCTTTCTTT	CASSLEAGVRTEAFF
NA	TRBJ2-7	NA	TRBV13	TGTGCCAGCAGCTTAGGACGGCTTAATTACGAGCAGTACTTC	CASSLGRLNYEQYF
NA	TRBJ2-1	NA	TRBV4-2	TGTGCCAGCAGCCAAGCTGCTGGACCAGACAATGAGCAGTTCTTC	CASSQAAGPDNEQFF
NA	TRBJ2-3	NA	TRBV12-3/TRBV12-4	TGTGCCAGCAGCCGCCCCATCGAACTAGGGACGCAGTATTTT	CASSRPIELGTQYF
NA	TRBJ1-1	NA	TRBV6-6	TGTGCCAGCAGCATGGATCGGAGGACTGAAGCTTTCTTT	CASSMDRRTEAFF
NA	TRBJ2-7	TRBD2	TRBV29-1	TGCAGCGTTACCGGGACTAGCGGGAGGGGCGACGAGCAGTACTTC	CSVTGTSGRGDEQYF
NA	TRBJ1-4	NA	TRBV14	TGTGCCAGCAGCCAAGGGGGTGCTAATGAAAAACTGTTTTTT	CASSQGGANEKLFF
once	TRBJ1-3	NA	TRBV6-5	TGTGCCAGCAGCAAGACAGGTTCGGGAAACACCATATATTTT	CASSKTGSGNTIYF